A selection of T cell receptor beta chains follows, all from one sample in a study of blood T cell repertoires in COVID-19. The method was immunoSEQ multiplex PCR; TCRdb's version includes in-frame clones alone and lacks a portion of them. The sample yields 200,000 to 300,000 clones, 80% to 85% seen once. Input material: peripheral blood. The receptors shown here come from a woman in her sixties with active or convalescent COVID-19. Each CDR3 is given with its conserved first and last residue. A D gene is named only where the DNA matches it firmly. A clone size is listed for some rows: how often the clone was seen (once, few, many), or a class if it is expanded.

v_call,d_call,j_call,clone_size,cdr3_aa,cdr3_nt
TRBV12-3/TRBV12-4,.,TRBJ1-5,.,CASSVGGGQPQHF,TGTGCCAGCAGCGTAGGGGGGGGCCAGCCCCAGCATTTT
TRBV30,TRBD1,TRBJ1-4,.,CAGQGQPNEKLFF,TGTGCCGGCCAGGGACAGCCTAATGAAAAACTGTTTTTT
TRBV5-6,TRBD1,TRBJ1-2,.,CASRPGQGGYTF,TGTGCCAGCAGACCCGGACAGGGGGGCTACACCTTC
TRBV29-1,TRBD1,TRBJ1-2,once,CSVEDQGADYGYTF,TGCAGCGTTGAAGACCAGGGGGCGGACTATGGCTACACCTTC
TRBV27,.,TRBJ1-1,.,CASRGRGGGMNTEAFF,TGTGCCAGCAGGGGAAGAGGGGGGGGGATGAACACTGAAGCTTTCTTT
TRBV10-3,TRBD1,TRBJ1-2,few,CAIRGQGASNYGYTF,TGTGCCATCAGGGGCCAGGGGGCGAGTAACTATGGCTACACCTTC
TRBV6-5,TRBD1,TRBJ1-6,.,CASSTRQGGNSPLHF,TGTGCCAGCAGTACGCGACAGGGGGGTAATTCACCCCTCCACTTT
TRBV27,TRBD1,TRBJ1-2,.,CASSLRTGNYGYTF,TGTGCCAGCAGTCTCCGGACAGGGAACTATGGCTACACCTTC
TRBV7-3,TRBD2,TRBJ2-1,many,CASSPSGGNEQFF,TGTGCCAGCAGCCCATCGGGGGGGAATGAGCAGTTCTTC
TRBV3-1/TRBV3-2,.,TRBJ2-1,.,CASSQLSSEQFF,TGTGCCAGCAGCCAACTAAGCTCTGAGCAGTTCTTC
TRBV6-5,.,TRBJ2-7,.,CASSYLSDSSPYEQYF,TGTGCCAGCAGTTACTTATCCGACAGCTCCCCCTACGAGCAGTACTTC
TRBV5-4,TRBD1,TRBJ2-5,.,CASISDGTDQETQYF,TGTGCCAGCATCTCGGACGGGACAGACCAAGAGACCCAGTACTTC
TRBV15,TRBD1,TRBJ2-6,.,CATSTGTGVSGANVLTF,TGTGCCACCAGCACCGGGACAGGGGTTTCTGGGGCCAACGTCCTGACTTTC
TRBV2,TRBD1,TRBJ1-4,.,CASSEWQGAEKLFF,TGTGCCAGCAGTGAATGGCAGGGGGCTGAAAAACTGTTTTTT
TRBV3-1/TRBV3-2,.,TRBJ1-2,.,CASSQLRYGYTF,TGTGCCAGCAGTCAACTCCGCTATGGCTACACCTTC
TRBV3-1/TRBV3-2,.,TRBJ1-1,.,CASSRGQKNTEAFF,TGTGCCAGCAGCCGGGGCCAAAAGAACACTGAAGCTTTCTTT
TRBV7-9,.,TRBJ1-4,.,CASSTRTVVNEKLFF,TGTGCCAGCAGCACCAGGACAGTAGTTAATGAAAAACTGTTTTTT
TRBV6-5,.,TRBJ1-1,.,CASSYGSRGTEAFF,TGTGCCAGCAGTTACGGATCTCGGGGCACTGAAGCTTTCTTT
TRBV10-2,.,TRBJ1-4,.,CASSATGGAPEKLFF,TGCGCCAGCAGTGCTACGGGGGGGGCACCTGAAAAACTGTTTTTT
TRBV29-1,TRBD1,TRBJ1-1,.,CSVSDRGNTEAFF,TGCAGCGTTTCGGACAGGGGAAACACTGAAGCTTTCTTT
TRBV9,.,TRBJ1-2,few,CASSVAGVGGYTF,TGTGCCAGCAGCGTAGCCGGGGTCGGGGGCTACACCTTC
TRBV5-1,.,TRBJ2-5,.,CASSLGALEGETQYF,TGCGCCAGCAGCTTGGGAGCGTTGGAGGGAGAGACCCAGTACTTC
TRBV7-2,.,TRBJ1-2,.,CASSPRRGYGYTF,TGTGCCAGCAGCCCCCGAAGGGGCTATGGCTACACCTTC
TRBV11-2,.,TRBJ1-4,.,CASSSGPTVYEKLFF,TGTGCCAGCAGCTCCGGACCGACAGTTTATGAAAAACTGTTTTTT
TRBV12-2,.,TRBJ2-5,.,CASRAHRGQVETQYF,TGTGCAAGTCGCGCCCACAGGGGGCAGGTGGAGACCCAGTACTTC
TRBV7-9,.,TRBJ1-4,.,CASSLAPATNEKLFF,TGTGCCAGCAGCTTAGCCCCTGCAACTAATGAAAAACTGTTTTTT
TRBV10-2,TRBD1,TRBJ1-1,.,CASRTTGGYTEAFF,TGCGCCAGCAGAACCACAGGGGGCTACACTGAAGCTTTCTTT
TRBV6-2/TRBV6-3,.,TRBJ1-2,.,CASSYQIRQERGYTF,TGTGCCAGCAGTTATCAAATTCGACAGGAACGTGGCTACACCTTC
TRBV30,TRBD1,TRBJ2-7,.,CAWSAGTARYEQYF,TGTGCCTGGAGCGCCGGGACAGCCCGCTACGAGCAGTACTTC
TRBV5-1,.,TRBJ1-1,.,CASSLEAGPDTEAFF,TGCGCCAGCAGCTTGGAGGCAGGGCCCGACACTGAAGCTTTCTTT
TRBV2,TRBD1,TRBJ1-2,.,CASSDPGGGYGYTF,TGTGCCAGCAGTGACCCAGGGGGCGGGTATGGCTACACCTTC
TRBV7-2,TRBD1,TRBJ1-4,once,CASSRTGAGEKLFF,TGTGCCAGCAGCCGGACAGGGGCTGGGGAAAAACTGTTTTTT
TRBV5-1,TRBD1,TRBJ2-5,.,CASSPRDSKETQYF,TGCGCCAGCAGCCCCCGGGACAGTAAAGAGACCCAGTACTTC
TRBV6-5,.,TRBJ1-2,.,CASSRGPGAYGYTF,TGTGCCAGCAGCCGTGGTCCGGGAGCGTATGGCTACACCTTC
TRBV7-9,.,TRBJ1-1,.,CASSLAQGWNTEAFF,TGTGCCAGCAGCTTAGCCCAGGGTTGGAACACTGAAGCTTTCTTT
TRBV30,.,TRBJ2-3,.,CAWSWAVIVGVTDTQYF,TGTGCCTGGAGTTGGGCCGTGATCGTAGGGGTCACAGATACGCAGTATTTT